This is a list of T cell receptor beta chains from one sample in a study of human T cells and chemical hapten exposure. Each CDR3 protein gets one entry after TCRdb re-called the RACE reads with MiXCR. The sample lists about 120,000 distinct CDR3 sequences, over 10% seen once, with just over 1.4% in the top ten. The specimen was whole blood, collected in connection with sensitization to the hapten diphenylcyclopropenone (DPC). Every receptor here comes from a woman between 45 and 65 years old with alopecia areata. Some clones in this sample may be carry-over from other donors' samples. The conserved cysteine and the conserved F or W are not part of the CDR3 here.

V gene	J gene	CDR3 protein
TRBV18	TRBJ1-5	ASSPISRDPQH
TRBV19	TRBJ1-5	ASNPTGQYNQPQH
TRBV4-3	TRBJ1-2	ASSQEKEAFFRYT
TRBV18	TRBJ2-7	ASSLSQNSYEQY
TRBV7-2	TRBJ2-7	ASIRARDASYEQY
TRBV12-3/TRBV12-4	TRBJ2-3	ASGRTDTQY
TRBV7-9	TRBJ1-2	ASSLGTTEFGYT
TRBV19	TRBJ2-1	ASSPGGHSPEQF
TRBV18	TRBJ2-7	ASSETSVGAGEQY
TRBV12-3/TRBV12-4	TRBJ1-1	ASNRQGSMNTEAF
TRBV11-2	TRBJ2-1	ASSKRLAGDHEQF
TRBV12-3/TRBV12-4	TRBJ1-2	ASRDPDRRGGNYGYT
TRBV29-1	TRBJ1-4	SVDLGAGEKLF
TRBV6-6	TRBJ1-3	ASSYGPFSSGNTIY
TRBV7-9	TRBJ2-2	ASSQRSNTGELF
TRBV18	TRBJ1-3	ASSPPGQGAGNTIY
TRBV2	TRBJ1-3	ASRPRDTGNTIY
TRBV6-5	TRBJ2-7	ASSYRLAGGVAYEQY
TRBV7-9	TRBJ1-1	ASSLADREAF
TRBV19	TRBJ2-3	ASSVLQGLGEDTQY
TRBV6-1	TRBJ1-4	ASSEAGVLNEKLF
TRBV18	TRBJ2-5	ASSPIRQLETQY
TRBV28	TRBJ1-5	ASKNGLGGQPQH
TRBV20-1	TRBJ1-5	SARDGGRHSNQPQH
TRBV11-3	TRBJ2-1	ASSFFPWEAWEGLCGNEQF
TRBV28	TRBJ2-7	ASSLTPKTSGRAYEQY
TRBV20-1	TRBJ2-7	SAWSYEQY
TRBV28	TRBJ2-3	ASSPPSPDTQY
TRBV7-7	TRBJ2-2	ASSFQGSAGELF
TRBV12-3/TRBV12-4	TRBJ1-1	ASSSRTGANTEAF
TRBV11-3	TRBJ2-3	ASSPGPGFSTDTQY
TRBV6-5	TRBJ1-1	ASSPGPGTNTEAF
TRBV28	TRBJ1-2	ASSGVSLGTYGYT
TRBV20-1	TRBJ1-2	SAWDLGNYGYT
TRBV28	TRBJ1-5	ASSTPDRASQPQH
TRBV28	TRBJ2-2	ASSLAGASAGELF
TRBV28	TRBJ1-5	ASSIPRVGQPQH
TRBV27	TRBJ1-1	ASSVKNMNTEAF
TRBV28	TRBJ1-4	ASSREKLF